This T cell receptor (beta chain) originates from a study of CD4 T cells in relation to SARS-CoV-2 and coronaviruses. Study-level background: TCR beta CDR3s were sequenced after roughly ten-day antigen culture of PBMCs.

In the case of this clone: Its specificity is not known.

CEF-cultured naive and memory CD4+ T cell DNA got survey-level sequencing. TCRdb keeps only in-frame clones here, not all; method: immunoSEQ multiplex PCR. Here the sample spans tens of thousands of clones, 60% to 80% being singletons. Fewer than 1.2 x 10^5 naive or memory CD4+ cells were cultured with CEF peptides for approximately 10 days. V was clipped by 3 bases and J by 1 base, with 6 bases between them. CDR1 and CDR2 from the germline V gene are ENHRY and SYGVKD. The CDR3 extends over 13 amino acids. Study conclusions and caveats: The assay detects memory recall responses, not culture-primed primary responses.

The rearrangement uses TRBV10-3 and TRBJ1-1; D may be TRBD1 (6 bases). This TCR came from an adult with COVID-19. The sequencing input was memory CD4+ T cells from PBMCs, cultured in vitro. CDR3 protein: CAISDRGNTEAFF. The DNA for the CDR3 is TGTGCCATCAGTGACAGGGGGAACACTGAAGCTTTCTTT.